Following are 20 T cell receptor beta chains from one sample sequenced in a study of T cell changes during pregnancy in multiple sclerosis. Repertoires were generated with immunoSEQ multiplex PCR, while TCRdb's copy carries only in-frame clones and drops some. The sample carries about 44,000 clones, approximately 92% recorded once. Source: CD4+ T cells from peripheral blood mononuclear cells, taken before pregnancy. The receptor set was obtained from a female donor with multiple sclerosis, enrolled in a pregnancy study.

This clone was observed once. This chain joins TRBV5-1 and TRBJ2-5, with 9 bases lining up with TRBD1. This CDR3 region has 15 residues. J gave up 6 bases and V 1 base, and 7 bases lay outside the gene matches. Germline CDR1 SGHRS, CDR2 YFSETQ. The CDR3 protein is CASSLTDRGAKTQYF. As DNA, the CDR3 is TGCGCCAGCAGCTTGACTGACAGGGGGGCGAAGACCCAGTACTTC.

The genes are TRBV19 and TRBJ1-2, with D perhaps TRBD1 (5 bases). V gave up 6 bases and J gave up 8 bases, with 16 bases separating them. The CDR3 length is 13 residues. CDR1 LNHDA and CDR2 SQIVND come from the germline V gene (reference sequence). The CDR3 loop is CASSVGQGRGYTF. The CDR3 DNA is TGTGCCAGTAGCGTCGGCCAGGGCAGGGGCTACACCTTC. Full variable domain (remainder filled in from reference TRBV19 and TRBJ1-2): DGGITQSPKYLFRKEGQNVTLSCEQNLNHDAMYWYRQDPGQGLRLIYYSQIVNDFQKGDIAEGYSVSREKKESFPLTVTSAQKNPTAFYLCASSVGQGRGYTFGSGTRLTVV.

This chain uses TRBV7-3 with TRBJ2-1, with 9 bases identical to TRBD2. Germline values: CDR1 SGHTA, CDR2 FQGTGA. The ends lost 5 bases at V and 3 bases at J; junction bases unmatched: 8. The CDR3 is 16 amino acids. This chain's CDR3 is CASSPKAGGFYNEQFF. In DNA, the CDR3 is TGTGCCAGCAGCCCAAAGGCGGGGGGGTTCTACAATGAGCAGTTCTTC.

This rearrangement joins TRBV9 to TRBJ2-2, with TRBD2 as a possible D gene (5 bases). CDR3 size: 15 residues. CDR1 is SGDLS and CDR2 is YYNGEE in the germline V gene. V was shortened by 0 bases and J by 4 bases, with 10 bases between the two germline ends. Written as DNA, the CDR3 is TGTGCCAGCAGCGTAGGGCCTAGCCCCACCGGGGAGCTGTTTTTT. Protein: CASSVGPSPTGELFF.

The gene calls are TRBV4-2 and TRBJ2-2, with 9 nucleotides matching TRBD1. This CDR3 is built from 16 residues. Per germline, CDR1 LGHNA and CDR2 YNFKEQ. Trimming took 5 bases from V and 3 from J; bases not matched to a gene: 7. In DNA, the CDR3 is TGTGCCAGCAGCTACAACAGGGGGCAGGACACCGGGGAGCTGTTTTTT. This encodes CASSYNRGQDTGELFF.

This chain uses TRBV6-1 with TRBJ2-1, with TRBD1 identical over 8 bases. Trimming at V came to 7 bases and at J to 2 bases, leaving 7 bases not matched to a gene. Germline V lookup: CDR1 MNHNS, CDR2 SASEGT. The CDR3 sequence is 15 residues long. Written as DNA, the CDR3 is TGTGCCAGCATCCTCGACAGGGGCACCTACAATGAGCAGTTCTTC. It specifies CASILDRGTYNEQFF.

This clone turned up a few times. This rearrangement joins TRBV30 to TRBJ1-2; D not certain. This CDR3 has 12 amino acids. The germline gives CDR1 GTSNPN, CDR2 SVGIG (reference sequence). The germline V and J ends were trimmed by 1 base and 2 bases, with 5 bases remaining between them. In nucleotides, the CDR3 is TGTGCCTGGAGTGGGGAGAACTATGGCTACACCTTC. It translates to CAWSGENYGYTF.

The chain carries TRBV19 and TRBJ2-5, with 8 nucleotides matching TRBD2. V was pared by 6 bases and J by 3 bases, with 6 bases of the junction left unmatched. The CDR3 has 14 amino acids. The germline CDR1 and CDR2 sequences are LNHDA and SQIVND (reference sequence). The CDR3: CASSPSGGKETQYF. In DNA form, the CDR3 reads TGTGCCAGTAGCCCCTCGGGGGGGAAAGAGACCCAGTACTTC. The variable domain in full, with the rest retrieved from reference TRBV19 and TRBJ2-5, is DGGITQSPKYLFRKEGQNVTLSCEQNLNHDAMYWYRQDPGQGLRLIYYSQIVNDFQKGDIAEGYSVSREKKESFPLTVTSAQKNPTAFYLCASSPSGGKETQYFGPGTRLLVL.

The chain combines TRBV7-9 with TRBJ2-1; D perhaps matches TRBD2 (6 bases). From germline, CDR1 is SEHNR and CDR2 FQNEAQ (reference sequence). This CDR3 has 10 amino acids. Between the trimmed V and J ends, which lost 2 bases and 15 bases, there was a span of 8 bases. CDR3 sequence reads: CASSLTGVFF. The CDR3 nucleotides read TGTGCCAGCAGCTTAACGGGGGTGTTCTTC.

The table lists this clone with a count of one. The rearrangement uses TRBV5-1 and TRBJ2-1; 13 bases are a match to TRBD2. Germline values: CDR1 SGHRS, CDR2 YFSETQ. With 6 bases clipped from V and 7 bases from J, the junction kept 7 bases outside the gene matches. This CDR3 region has 15 residues. This chain's CDR3 is CASTLLAGGPNEQFF. Written as DNA, the CDR3 is TGCGCCAGCACCTTACTAGCGGGGGGGCCGAATGAGCAGTTCTTC.

The J gene is TRBJ2-1, the V gene TRBV21-1; TRBD2 was called by the table and not checked on the DNA. TRBV21-1 is a pseudogene. The CDR3 totals 19 residues. The CDR3 is CASSMGTSGIPSSYNEQFF. CDR3 in DNA: TGTGCCAGCAGCATGGGGACTAGCGGCATCCCGAGCTCCTACAATGAGCAGTTCTTC.

The chain recombines TRBV7-2 with TRBJ1-5; 8 bases are shared with TRBD1. The V gene end was trimmed by 4 bases and the J gene end by 5 bases; junction bases not matched to a gene: 7. The germline gives CDR1 SGHTA, CDR2 FQGNSA. This CDR3 is built from 15 residues. CDR3 protein: CASSSRTGRHQPQHF. CDR3 bases: TGTGCCAGCAGCTCACGGACAGGGAGGCATCAGCCCCAGCATTTT.

This chain links TRBV5-1 with TRBJ2-3; D unresolved. CDR3 size: 14 residues. Trimming removed 4 bases from V and 1 base from J, with 10 bases in between. Germline lookup yields CDR1 SGHRS and CDR2 YFSETQ. This chain's CDR3 is CASSEDFGTDTQYF. The CDR3 coding sequence is TGCGCCAGCAGCGAGGATTTCGGCACAGATACGCAGTATTTT.

Written as DNA, the CDR3 is TGTGCCACGGGGACTTGGGCAGAGACCCAGTACTTC. This codes for CATGTWAETQYF. The rearrangement joins TRBV6-5 to TRBJ2-5; a weak D match, TRBD2 (6 bases). The germline V and J ends were trimmed by 10 bases and 4 bases, with 13 bases remaining between them. This CDR3 is 12 amino acids long. Germline V gives CDR1 MNHEY, CDR2 SVGAGI.

This clone is a singleton in its sample. The rearrangement joins TRBV14 to TRBJ2-7; possibly TRBD1 for D (6 bases). V was clipped by 7 bases and J by 0 bases, with 7 bases between them. Germline V gene data show CDR1 as SGHDN and CDR2 as FVKESK. The CDR3 runs 12 residues. The CDR3 loop is CASKGDSYEQYF. The CDR3 nucleotides read TGTGCCAGCAAGGGGGACTCCTACGAGCAGTACTTC.

The chain recombines TRBV7-2 with TRBJ2-3; 8 positions match TRBD2. V lost 5 bases and J lost 0; bases outside the gene matches: 10. In germline, CDR1 is SGHTA, CDR2 FQGNSA. There are 17 residues in the CDR3. CDR3 in amino acids: CASSPLRGGRSTDTQYF. The CDR3 bases are TGTGCCAGCAGCCCCCTACGGGGGGGCCGTAGCACAGATACGCAGTATTTT.

The J gene is TRBJ1-5, the V gene TRBV28; tentatively, D is TRBD1 (6 bases). The CDR3 is 14 residues long. Germline-derived CDR1 and CDR2 are MDHEN and SYDVKM. Trimming took 1 base from V and 6 from J, leaving 10 bases between them. The chain's CDR3 is CASSLSGRGQPQHF. The CDR3 bases are TGTGCCAGCAGTTTATCCGGCAGGGGTCAGCCCCAGCATTTT.

V gene TRBV6-1 combines with J gene TRBJ2-7, with 10 bases that match TRBD1. The germline V gene has CDR1 MNHNS and CDR2 SASEGT. This CDR3 has 13 amino acids. V lost 10 bases and J lost 6; bases outside the gene matches: 9. DNA of the CDR3: TGTGCCACCTTCCGGGACAGGGGTGGCGAGCAGTACTTC. This translates into CATFRDRGGEQYF.

V is TRBV11-2 and J is TRBJ2-5; D uncertain. The CDR3 extends over 14 amino acids. The germline CDR1 and CDR2 sequences are SGHAT and FQNNGV. V lost 0 bases, J lost 1 base, and 6 bases lay in between. The CDR3 coding sequence is TGTGCCAGCAGCTTAGATACGGGCCAAGAGACCCAGTACTTC. Residues: CASSLDTGQETQYF.

The CDR3 here is CASSQDLPGTSTDTQYF. The CDR3 nucleotides read TGCGCCAGCAGCCAAGATCTACCAGGGACAAGCACAGATACGCAGTATTTT. This chain joins TRBV4-1 and TRBJ2-3, with D possibly being TRBD1 (6 bases). This CDR3 is 17 amino acids long. Trimming shortened V by 0 bases and J by 0 bases, and 13 bases separated the two germline ends. Germline values: CDR1 MGHRA, CDR2 YSYEKL.